Listed below are T cell receptor beta chains from one sample, sequenced in a study of T cell responses to AZD1222 COVID-19 vaccine. Data came from immunoSEQ multiplex PCR; TCRdb stores just in-frame clones and leaves some out. This sample yields around 140,000 clones, of which 92% are seen a single time; under 4.5% belongs to the top ten. Specimen: peripheral blood, collected 28 days after the second AZD1222 dose. These receptors were obtained from an adult who received the AZD1222 COVID-19 vaccine. Both conserved end residues are part of each CDR3. The order of the fields is V gene, J gene, clone size, D gene, CDR3 protein, CDR3 DNA. The D gene is left open where the match is weak. Clone size is given for some rows only: seen once, a few or many times, or a class if the clone is expanded.

TRBV6-5	TRBJ2-7	.	.	CASSPGSSYEQYF	TGTGCCAGCAGTCCCGGGTCCTCCTACGAGCAGTACTTC
TRBV5-5	TRBJ2-3	.	.	CASSLDIQTHTQYF	TGTGCCAGCAGCTTGGATATTCAGACTCATACGCAGTATTTT
TRBV2	TRBJ1-2	.	TRBD1	CARNPGGVYGYTF	TGTGCCAGAAATCCAGGGGGCGTCTATGGCTACACCTTC
TRBV7-3	TRBJ2-1	.	.	CASSLGGGPGGEQFF	TGTGCCAGCAGTTTGGGAGGAGGTCCAGGGGGTGAGCAGTTCTTC
TRBV6-5	TRBJ1-5	.	TRBD1	CASSYATGIQPQHF	TGTGCCAGCAGTTACGCGACAGGGATCCAGCCCCAGCATTTT
TRBV27	TRBJ1-4	.	.	CASSFLGTPLAKLFF	TGTGCCAGCAGTTTTCTCGGCACTCCCTTGGCAAAACTGTTTTTT
TRBV27	TRBJ2-1	.	.	CASSSYLYNEQFF	TGTGCCAGCAGTTCGTATCTCTACAATGAGCAGTTCTTC
TRBV3-1/TRBV3-2	TRBJ2-1	.	TRBD2	CASSQGSGGAYNEQFF	TGTGCCAGCAGCCAGGGGAGCGGGGGGGCCTACAATGAGCAGTTCTTC
TRBV5-8	TRBJ1-2	.	TRBD1	CASSLVRGSYGYTF	TGTGCCAGCAGCTTGGTCAGGGGGAGCTATGGCTACACCTTC
TRBV12-3/TRBV12-4	TRBJ2-3	.	.	CGRGATDTQYF	TGTGGGAGGGGAGCCACAGATACGCAGTATTTT
TRBV6-5	TRBJ2-1	.	.	CASFVAYNEQFF	TGTGCCAGCTTTGTGGCCTACAATGAGCAGTTCTTC
TRBV5-1	TRBJ2-1	.	TRBD2	CASSPRRGNEQFF	TGCGCCAGCAGCCCTCGGCGGGGGAATGAGCAGTTCTTC
TRBV19	TRBJ2-5	.	.	CASSIMAAETQYF	TGTGCCAGTAGTATCATGGCGGCCGAGACCCAGTACTTC
TRBV12-3/TRBV12-4	TRBJ2-1	.	.	CASSFIPNNEQFF	TGTGCCAGCAGTTTCATACCGAACAATGAGCAGTTCTTC
TRBV9	TRBJ2-3	once	TRBD2	CASSGGLAGGPVDTQYF	TGTGCCAGCAGCGGAGGGCTAGCGGGAGGGCCGGTAGATACGCAGTATTTT
TRBV7-9	TRBJ1-2	.	.	CASSLGRGQYGYTF	TGTGCCAGCAGCCTGGGCAGGGGTCAGTATGGCTACACCTTC
TRBV5-1	TRBJ1-2	.	.	CASSLNSGPRDDYTF	TGCGCCAGCAGCTTGAATTCCGGGCCCCGCGACGACTACACCTTC
TRBV4-1	TRBJ2-2	.	.	CASSPVRELGGELFF	TGCGCCAGCAGTCCCGTACGGGAGTTAGGCGGGGAGCTGTTTTTT
TRBV5-1	TRBJ2-1	.	TRBD1	CASSLGTGTSYNEQFF	TGCGCCAGCAGCTTGGGGACAGGGACCTCCTACAATGAGCAGTTCTTC
TRBV5-4	TRBJ2-2	once	.	CASSLDSRGELFF	TGTGCCAGCAGCTTGGACTCCCGGGGGGAGCTGTTTTTT
TRBV15	TRBJ1-2	.	TRBD1	CATSRRFIAGTGDYTF	TGTGCCACCAGCAGACGTTTCATAGCCGGGACAGGAGACTACACCTTC
TRBV7-2	TRBJ1-1	.	TRBD1	CASSRLTGRRAEAFF	TGTGCCAGCAGCCGCCTGACAGGGAGGAGGGCTGAAGCTTTCTTT
TRBV12-3/TRBV12-4	TRBJ1-2	.	.	CASTPRGGSGYTF	TGTGCCAGCACTCCGAGGGGGGGGTCGGGCTACACCTTC
TRBV7-9	TRBJ2-1	.	.	CASSTPIGSGTYNEQFF	TGTGCCAGCAGCACCCCTATTGGTAGCGGAACCTACAATGAGCAGTTCTTC
TRBV4-1	TRBJ2-2	.	.	CASSSRDSDTGELFF	TGCGCCAGTTCTTCTAGGGACTCGGACACCGGGGAGCTGTTTTTT
TRBV27	TRBJ2-7	.	.	CASSEAYSYEQYF	TGTGCCAGCAGCGAGGCCTATTCCTACGAGCAGTACTTC
TRBV5-1	TRBJ2-3	.	.	CASSLLGDSTDTQYF	TGCGCCAGCAGCTTGCTGGGAGACAGCACAGATACGCAGTATTTT
TRBV6-5	TRBJ1-6	.	.	CATRGLNSPLHF	TGTGCCACGCGGGGGCTCAATTCACCCCTCCACTTT
TRBV9	TRBJ2-1	.	.	CASSDSPQDESNNEQFF	TGTGCCAGCAGCGACTCACCACAGGATGAGTCGAACAATGAGCAGTTCTTC